This entry lists 14 T cell receptor beta chains sequenced from one sample in a study of blood T cell repertoires in COVID-19. This table comes from immunoSEQ multiplex PCR, and its TCRdb copy is limited to in-frame clones, with some not included. This sample carries about 110,000 clones, under 85% of them seen once, and the ten largest clones take 4% to 5%. Sequencing was carried out using peripheral blood. These receptors came from a woman aged 70 to 79 with acute or convalescent COVID-19.

The V gene is TRBV11-2, the J gene TRBJ1-1, with TRBD1 as a possible D gene (5 bases). Germline CDR1 SGHAT, CDR2 FQNNGV. V shed 3 bases and J shed 1 base, with 12 bases lying between them. This CDR3 spans 15 amino acids. The CDR3 spells CASSFREGPNTEAFF. CDR3 coding DNA: TGTGCCAGCAGCTTTAGGGAGGGACCGAACACTGAAGCTTTCTTT.

V gene TRBV5-6 combines with J gene TRBJ2-3; a possible D gene is TRBD1 (5 bases). V lost 1 base and J 5 bases, leaving 5 bases between the germline ends. The CDR3 has 12 amino acids. Per germline, CDR1 SGHDT and CDR2 YYEEEE. The CDR3 loop is CASSLTGDTQYF. CDR3 nucleotides: TGTGCCAGCAGCTTGACAGGAGATACGCAGTATTTT.

This sequence joins TRBV29-1 and TRBJ1-2, with D hard to call. Germline CDR1 reads SQVTM; CDR2 reads ANQGSEA. The V end was cut by 0 bases, the J end by 4 bases, with 9 bases between. The CDR3 spans 13 residues. This CDR3 reads CSVEDPGGYGYTF. CDR3 bases: TGCAGCGTTGAAGATCCGGGTGGCTATGGCTACACCTTC.

The genes are TRBV18 and TRBJ2-3; 7 bases align to TRBD2. Trimming at V came to 1 base and at J to 4 bases, leaving 5 bases not matched to a gene. Germline V CDR1 and CDR2: KGHSH, LQKENI. The CDR3 covers 15 residues. The CDR3 reads CASSPQRGEADTQYF. In nucleotides, the CDR3 is TGTGCCAGCTCACCACAGCGGGGTGAGGCAGATACGCAGTATTTT.

V gene TRBV7-3 combines with J gene TRBJ2-1, with 7 bases that match TRBD1. This CDR3 comprises 14 residues. Germline-derived CDR1 and CDR2 are SGHTA and FQGTGA. Trimming cost V 3 bases and J 5 bases; bases outside gene matches: 4. The CDR3: CASSLDRWDNEQFF. DNA of the CDR3: TGTGCCAGCAGCTTGGACAGGTGGGACAATGAGCAGTTCTTC.

CDR3 loop: CASSPRSAGTQYF. Here the CDR3 DNA reads TGTGCCAGCAGCCCTCGGTCAGCAGGGACCCAGTACTTC. The V gene is TRBV7-2, the J gene TRBJ2-5, with D uncertain. This CDR3 is 13 amino acids long. From germline, CDR1 is SGHTA and CDR2 FQGNSA. V was clipped by 5 bases and J by 7 bases, with 14 bases between them.

The J gene is TRBJ1-1, the V gene TRBV5-4; maybe TRBD1 (6 bases). V dropped 4 bases and J dropped 0 bases, with 16 bases sitting between them. CDR1 SGHNT and CDR2 YYREEE come from the germline V gene (reference sequence). The CDR3 covers 16 residues. In nucleotides, the CDR3 is TGTGCCAGCAGCCCCAGGGGCAAAGGCATGAACACTGAAGCTTTCTTT. Protein sequence: CASSPRGKGMNTEAFF.

The chain recombines TRBV27 with TRBJ2-7, with D possibly being TRBD2 (7 bases). The germline V gene encodes CDR1 MNHEY and CDR2 SMNVEV (reference sequence). The CDR3 contains 17 residues. V was cut by 3 bases and J by 0 bases, with 18 bases left in between. The CDR3 spells CASSFTALGGDSYEQYV. The DNA of the CDR3 is TGTGCCAGCAGTTTTACGGCTTTAGGGGGGGACTCCTACGAGCAGTACGTC.

V usage is TRBV7-2 and J usage is TRBJ1-6, with D maybe TRBD1 (6 bases). V lost 0 bases to trimming and J lost 10 bases, with 19 bases between them. Germline loops: CDR1 SGHTA, CDR2 FQGNSA. The CDR3 is 17 amino acids. CDR3 protein: CASSLARPMGGASPLHF. Written as DNA, the CDR3 is TGTGCCAGCAGCTTAGCGCGCCCTATGGGGGGGGCCTCACCCCTCCACTTT.

V is TRBV4-3 and J is TRBJ1-2; 11 bases are a match to TRBD1. Germline V CDR1 and CDR2: LGHNA, YSLEER. This CDR3 has 16 residues. V dropped 2 bases and J dropped 8; count of bases not matched to a gene: 10. CDR3 nucleotide sequence: TGCGCCAGCAGCCAAACAGGACAGGGGGCACGGCAGGGCTACACCTTC. This sequence encodes CASSQTGQGARQGYTF.

The chain has TRBV24-1 and TRBJ1-5; 11 bases agree with TRBD1. Trimming at V came to 5 bases and at J to 4 bases, leaving 3 bases not matched to a gene. CDR1 and CDR2 from the germline V gene are KGHDR and SFDVKD. The CDR3 is made up of 15 amino acids. CDR3 nucleotides: TGTGCCACCAGTGCCGGGACAGGGGGGAATCAGCCCCAGCATTTT. Protein product: CATSAGTGGNQPQHF.

This clone appeared once. V gene TRBV27 combines with J gene TRBJ2-1, with a weak D call TRBD2 (5 bases). Trimming stripped 0 bases from V and 7 bases from J, with 22 bases between. The CDR3 has 18 amino acids. Germline lookup yields CDR1 MNHEY and CDR2 SMNVEV (reference sequence). CDR3 sequence (DNA): TGTGCCAGCAGTTTATCATGGTTTGGTGACTATCGAGGGAATGAGCAGTTCTTC. This encodes CASSLSWFGDYRGNEQFF.

The rearrangement uses TRBV10-3 and TRBJ2-3; D is uncertain. This CDR3 is 14 amino acids long. The ends were cut back, 3 bases at V and 1 base at J, with 8 bases in the middle. Germline assignment: CDR1 ENHRY and CDR2 SYGVKD. CDR3 sequence: CAISESMGTDTQYF. In nucleotides, the CDR3 is TGTGCCATCAGTGAAAGCATGGGCACAGATACGCAGTATTTT.

The chain combines TRBV5-5 with TRBJ1-6; 9 nucleotides agree with TRBD1. The CDR3 has 17 amino acids. Germline V gene data show CDR1 as SGHKS and CDR2 as YYEKEE (reference sequence). The ends lost 4 bases at V and 0 bases at J; junction bases unmatched: 5. CDR3 residues: CASSTDRGSSYNSPLHF. The CDR3 nucleotides are TGTGCCAGCAGCACTGACAGGGGGAGCTCCTATAATTCACCCCTCCACTTT.